This T cell receptor (beta chain) originates from a study of blood T cell repertoires in COVID-19. Background on the study: Some COVID-19 samples were acute and others convalescent; all came from the United States, Italy and Spain. PBMCs, B-cell-depleted T cells, or T cells provided the cDNA or gDNA that made up the material.

Germline V gives CDR1 SNHLY, CDR2 FYNNEI. Trimming at V came to 7 bases and at J to 1 base, leaving 6 bases not matched to a gene. CDR3 size: 14 residues. Original methodology: Reference gene primer amplification in the assay estimated nucleated cell counts. Clones were read by immunoSEQ multiplex PCR, and TCRdb kept only the in-frame ones, dropping some. V and J calls and clone size are those listed in that table; D and trimming were worked out from the DNA. Of over 100,000 clones listed, 84% are singletons. This receptor was obtained from a man in his sixties with acute or convalescent COVID-19. V and J are TRBV2 and TRBJ2-5, with TRBD2 matching 7 bases. Sequencing used peripheral blood. CDR3 DNA: TGTGCCAGCACCGGAGCGGGGATCCAAGAGACCCAGTACTTC. This encodes CASTGAGIQETQYF.